One and the same sample provided the 4 T cell receptor beta chains below, sequenced in a study of blood T cell repertoires in COVID-19. The assay was immunoSEQ multiplex PCR, and TCRdb's table has in-frame clones only and misses some. The sample holds around 240,000 clones, 85% to 90% seen once. Specimen: PBMCs or T cells enriched from blood (not recorded which). The source is a man over 45 who had been exposed to COVID-19.

The J gene is TRBJ1-2, the V gene TRBV19; 10 nucleotides match TRBD1. The CDR3 sequence is 14 residues long. V gave up 6 bases and J gave up 2 bases; unmatched junction bases: 3. CDR1 is LNHDA, CDR2 SQIVND, per germline (reference sequence). The CDR3 region has the DNA TGTGCCAGTAGAAGACAGGGGGCAAACTATGGCTACACCTTC. Translating it yields CASRRQGANYGYTF.

The chain recombines TRBV15 with TRBJ2-5, with 12 nucleotides matching TRBD1. Germline V lookup: CDR1 LNHNV, CDR2 YYDKDF (reference sequence). The CDR3 has 16 amino acids. The junction had 7 bases not matched to a gene; V was cut back by 4 bases and J by 4 bases. The DNA for the CDR3 is TGTGCCACCAGCATATTGCCGGGACAGGGGGCAGAGACCCAGTACTTC. Its translation: CATSILPGQGAETQYF.

V and J are TRBV18 and TRBJ1-1; D gene uncertain. CDR3 length: 13 residues. Deletions cut 0 bases from V and 5 bases from J, with 7 bases between. CDR1 is KGHSH and CDR2 is LQKENI in the germline V gene. The CDR3 here is CASSPPPSTEAFF. In DNA, the CDR3 is TGTGCCAGCTCACCACCGCCGAGTACTGAAGCTTTCTTT. Complete variable domain (other parts from reference TRBV18 and TRBJ1-1): NAGVMQNPRHLVRRRGQEARLRCSPMKGHSHVYWYRQLPEEGLKFMVYLQKENIIDESGMPKERFSAEFPKEGPSILRIQQVVRGDSAAYFCASSPPPSTEAFFGQGTRLTVV.

The rearrangement uses TRBV29-1 and TRBJ2-1, with D unresolved. Trimming took off 7 bases at V and 2 bases at J, with 9 bases between the two ends. The germline gives CDR1 SQVTM, CDR2 ANQGSEA. This CDR3 region has 12 residues. The CDR3 coding sequence is TGCAGCGCCTCAAGCACCTACAATGAGCAGTTCTTC. Protein: CSASSTYNEQFF.